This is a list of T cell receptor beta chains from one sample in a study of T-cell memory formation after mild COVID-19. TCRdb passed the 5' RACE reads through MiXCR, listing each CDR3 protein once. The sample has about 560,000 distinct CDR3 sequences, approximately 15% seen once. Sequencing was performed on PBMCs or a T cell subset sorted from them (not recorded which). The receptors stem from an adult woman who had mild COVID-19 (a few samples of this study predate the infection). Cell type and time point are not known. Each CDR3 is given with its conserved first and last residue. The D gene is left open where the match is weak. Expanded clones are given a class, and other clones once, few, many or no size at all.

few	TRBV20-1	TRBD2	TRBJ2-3	TGCAGTGCTCCTTCAAGCGGGAGGGCCCGGACAGATACGCAGTATTTT	CSAPSSGRARTDTQYF
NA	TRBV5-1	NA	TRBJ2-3	TGCGCCAGCAGCAGGACGTCGATGTCAGATACGCAGTATTTT	CASSRTSMSDTQYF
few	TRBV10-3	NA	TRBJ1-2	TGTGCCATCAGTGACTCTTCCGCTAACTATGGCTACACCTTC	CAISDSSANYGYTF
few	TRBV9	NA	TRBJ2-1	TGTGCCAGCAGCGTAGGTACCTTCTCTGGCAATGAGCAGTTCTTC	CASSVGTFSGNEQFF
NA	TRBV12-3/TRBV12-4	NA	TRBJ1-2	TGTGCCAGCAGTTTAGCCCTTCGATCTGGGGGCTACACCTTC	CASSLALRSGGYTF
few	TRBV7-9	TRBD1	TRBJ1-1	TGTGCCAGCAGCTTATCAGGGACAGGGGTCGACACTGAAGCTTTCTTT	CASSLSGTGVDTEAFF
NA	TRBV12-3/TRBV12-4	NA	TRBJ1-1	TGTGCCAGCAGTTCATCTTATGGGTGGCTAAACACTGAAGCTTTCTTT	CASSSSYGWLNTEAFF
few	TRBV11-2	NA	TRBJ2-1	TGTGCCAGCAGCCCTGGGACCCCAGAGCAGTTCTTC	CASSPGTPEQFF
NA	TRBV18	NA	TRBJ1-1	TGTGCCAGCTCACCCTCTACAGGTGTGAACACTGAAGCTTTCTTT	CASSPSTGVNTEAFF
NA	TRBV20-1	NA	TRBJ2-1	TGCAGTGCAACTAGCCTGGGGACTTCATCCTACAATGAGCAGTTCTTC	CSATSLGTSSYNEQFF
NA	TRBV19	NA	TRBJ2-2	TGTGCCAGTAGTACGATAGTGTCCGGGGAGCTGTTTTTT	CASSTIVSGELFF
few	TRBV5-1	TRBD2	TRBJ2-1	TGCGCCAGCAGCTTGGGCTCTAGCGGGGGGGGCCGGTACAATGAGCAGTTCTTC	CASSLGSSGGGRYNEQFF
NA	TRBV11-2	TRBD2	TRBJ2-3	TGTGCCAGCAGCCGGGGACTAGCGGGAGTCCCTAGCACAGATACGCAGTATTTT	CASSRGLAGVPSTDTQYF
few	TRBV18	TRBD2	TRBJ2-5	TGTGCCAGCTCACCTCCAGGACTAGCCGGAACGGGGACCCAGTACTTC	CASSPPGLAGTGTQYF
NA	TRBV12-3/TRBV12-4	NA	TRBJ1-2	TGTGCCAGCAGCGCAACAGTTTCCTATGGCTACACCTTC	CASSATVSYGYTF
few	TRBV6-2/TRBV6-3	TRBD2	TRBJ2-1	TGTGCCAGCAGTTTGCCGGGACTAGGCAACAATGAGCAGTTCTTC	CASSLPGLGNNEQFF
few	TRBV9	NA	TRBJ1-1	TGTGCCAGCAGCCTCCTGGGGGTCAGGAAGAACACTGAAGCTTTCTTT	CASSLLGVRKNTEAFF
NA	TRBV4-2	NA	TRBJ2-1	TGTGCCAGCAGCCAGCCAGGGTCCTACAATGAGCAGTTCTTC	CASSQPGSYNEQFF
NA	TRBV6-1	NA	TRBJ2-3	TGTGCCAGTACGTTTTGGGGCGGTCAGAGTACAGATACGCAGTATTTT	CASTFWGGQSTDTQYF
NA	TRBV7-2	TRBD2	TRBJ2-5	TGTGCCAGCAGCTTATTATTAGGGCGGGAGAAGACCCAGTACTTC	CASSLLLGREKTQYF
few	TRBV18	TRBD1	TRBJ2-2	TGTGCCAGCTCACCACCGTATCCTCCGCCGGGACAGGGGAACACCGGGGAGCTGTTTTTT	CASSPPYPPPGQGNTGELFF
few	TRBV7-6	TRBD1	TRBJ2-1	TGTGCCAGCAGCGCGATCAGTTCCGGGACAGGGCCACCACTCATCTACAATGAGCAGTTCTTC	CASSAISSGTGPPLIYNEQFF
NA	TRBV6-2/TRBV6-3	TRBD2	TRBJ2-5	TGTGCCAGCAGTGGACTAGCGGGGATCCAAGAGACCCAGTACTTC	CASSGLAGIQETQYF
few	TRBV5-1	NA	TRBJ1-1	TGCGCCAGCAGCGGCCACAGGGTGGGCACTGAAGCTTTCTTT	CASSGHRVGTEAFF
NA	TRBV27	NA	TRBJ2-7	TGTGCCAGCAGTCTGGTCTCGGAGACAGGACGGAACGAGCAGTACTTC	CASSLVSETGRNEQYF
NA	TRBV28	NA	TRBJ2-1	TGTGCCAGCAGTTTGGGCAGGCCGTTTCGGCAGTTCTTC	CASSLGRPFRQFF
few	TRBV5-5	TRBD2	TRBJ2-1	TGTGCCAGCAGCCCGGGGGGGGCGAGCTCCTACAATGAGCAGTTCTTC	CASSPGGASSYNEQFF
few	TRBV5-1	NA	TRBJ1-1	TGCGCCAGCAGCTTGGAGGTAGGCTCTAACACTGAAGCTTTCTTT	CASSLEVGSNTEAFF
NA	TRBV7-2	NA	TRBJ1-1	TGTGCCGGGTATAAGAACACTGAAGCTTTCTTT	CAGYKNTEAFF
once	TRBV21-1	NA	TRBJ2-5	TGTGCCAGCAGCCCCAGGGCGGGGGTACCAAGAGAGACCCAGTACTTC	CASSPRAGVPRETQYF
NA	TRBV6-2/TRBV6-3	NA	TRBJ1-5	TGTGCCAGCACCCAGGTAGGGGCCCCGGATCAGCCCCAGCATTTT	CASTQVGAPDQPQHF
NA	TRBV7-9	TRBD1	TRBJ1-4	TGTGCCAGCAGCTACCGACAGGGCCTTAATGAAAAACTGTTTTTT	CASSYRQGLNEKLFF
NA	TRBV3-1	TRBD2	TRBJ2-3	TGTGCCAGCAGCCAACTAGCGGGAGGGCCGGGCACAGATACGCAGTATTTT	CASSQLAGGPGTDTQYF
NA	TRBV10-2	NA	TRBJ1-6	TGCGCCAGCAGTGAGTCGGCGGGACACCACAATTCACCCCTCCACTTT	CASSESAGHHNSPLHF
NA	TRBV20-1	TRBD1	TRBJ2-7	TGCAGTGCGACTGGACAGGGGAACTCCTACGAGCAGTACTTC	CSATGQGNSYEQYF
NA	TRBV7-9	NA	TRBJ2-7	TGTGCCAGCAGCCCCGAAAATCGTTTGGGACCAGGTTACGAGCAGTACTTC	CASSPENRLGPGYEQYF
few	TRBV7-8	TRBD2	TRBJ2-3	TGTGCCAGCAGTCCCGGGACTAGCGGGGGATTACGCACAGATACGCAGTATTTT	CASSPGTSGGLRTDTQYF
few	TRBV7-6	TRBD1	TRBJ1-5	TGTGCCAGCAGCCTATCGCCGGGACAGGCCAGCAATCAGCCCCAGCATTTT	CASSLSPGQASNQPQHF
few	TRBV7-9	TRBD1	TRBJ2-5	TGTGCCAGCAGCTCGAACCCCGGGACAGGGTATCAAGAGACCCAGTACTTC	CASSSNPGTGYQETQYF
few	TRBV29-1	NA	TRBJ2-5	TGCAGCGTCCACCGGGGTCGGGAGACCCAGTACTTC	CSVHRGRETQYF
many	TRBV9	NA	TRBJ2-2	TGTGCCAGCAGCGTAGCGGTGAGGGGGGCAACCGGGGAGCTGTTTTTT	CASSVAVRGATGELFF
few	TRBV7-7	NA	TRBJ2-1	TGTGCTAGCAGCACGACTCGTAGCTCCTACAATGAGCAGTTCTTC	CASSTTRSSYNEQFF
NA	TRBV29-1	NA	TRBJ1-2	TGCAGCGTTGATGGGGCCTTTCGCTATGGCTACACCTTC	CSVDGAFRYGYTF
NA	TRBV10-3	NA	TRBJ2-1	TGTGCCATCAGTGAGTCGGAGGGCAGGGTCTACAATGAGCAGTTCTTC	CAISESEGRVYNEQFF
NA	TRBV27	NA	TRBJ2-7	TGTGCCAGCCGCATGTCTCGGACAACCTACGAGCAGTACTTC	CASRMSRTTYEQYF
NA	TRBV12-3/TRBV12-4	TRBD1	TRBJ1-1	TGTGCCAGCACCCCCCGGCCCCGACGACAGGGCTATAACACTGAAGCTTTCTTT	CASTPRPRRQGYNTEAFF
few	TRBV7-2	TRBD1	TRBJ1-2	TGTGCCAGCAGCGCCACAGGGGGCGCTAACTATGGCTACACCTTC	CASSATGGANYGYTF
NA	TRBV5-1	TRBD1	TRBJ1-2	TGCGCCAGCAGCTTTGGACCGGGACAGACTTATGGCTACACCTTC	CASSFGPGQTYGYTF
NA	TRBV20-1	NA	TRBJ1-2	TGCAGTGCCCCAGGGTGGGCTTATGGCTACACCTTC	CSAPGWAYGYTF
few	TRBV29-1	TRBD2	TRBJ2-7	TGCAGCGCAATGACTAGCAGTACCTACGAGCAGTACTTC	CSAMTSSTYEQYF
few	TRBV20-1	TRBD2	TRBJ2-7	TGCAGTGCTCCTCCCCGGCGCGGGAGCCCCTCCTACGAGCAGTACTTC	CSAPPRRGSPSYEQYF
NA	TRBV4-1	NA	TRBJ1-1	TGCGCCAGCAGCCAAGGCGATAGGAACACTGAAGCTTTCTTT	CASSQGDRNTEAFF
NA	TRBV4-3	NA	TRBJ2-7	TGCGCCAGCAGCCAAGCAGCGTACAGCGACTACGAGCAGTACTTC	CASSQAAYSDYEQYF
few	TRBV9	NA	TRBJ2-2	TGTGCCAGCAGCGGCCACGGATGGACGGGCGGGGAGCTGTTTTTT	CASSGHGWTGGELFF
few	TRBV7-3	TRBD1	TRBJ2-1	TGTGCCAGCAGCTCTCGCGGACAGGGGTGGAATGAGCAGTTCTTC	CASSSRGQGWNEQFF
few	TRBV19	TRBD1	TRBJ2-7	TGTGCCAGTAGTAACAGGGGGTCCTACGAGCAGTACTTC	CASSNRGSYEQYF